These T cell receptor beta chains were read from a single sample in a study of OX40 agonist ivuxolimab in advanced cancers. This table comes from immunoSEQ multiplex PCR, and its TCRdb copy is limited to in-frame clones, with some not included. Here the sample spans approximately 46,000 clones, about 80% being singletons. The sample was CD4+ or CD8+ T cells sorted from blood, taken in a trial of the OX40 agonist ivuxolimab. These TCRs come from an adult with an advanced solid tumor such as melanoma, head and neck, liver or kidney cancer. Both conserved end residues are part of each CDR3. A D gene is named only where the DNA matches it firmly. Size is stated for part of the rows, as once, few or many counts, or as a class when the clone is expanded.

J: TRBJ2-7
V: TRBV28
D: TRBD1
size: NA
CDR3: CASSSGTGIYEQYF
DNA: TGTGCCAGCAGTTCCGGGACAGGGATTTACGAGCAGTACTTC

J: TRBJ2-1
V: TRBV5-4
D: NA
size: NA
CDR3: CASSLGRGSSYNEQFF
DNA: TGTGCCAGCAGCTTGGGTCGGGGATCATCCTACAATGAGCAGTTCTTC

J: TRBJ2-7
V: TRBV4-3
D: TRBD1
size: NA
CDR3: CASSRAGTGGHEQYF
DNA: TGCGCCAGCAGCCGCGCCGGGACAGGAGGGCACGAGCAGTACTTC

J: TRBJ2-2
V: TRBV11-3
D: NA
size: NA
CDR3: CASSPRPNTGELFF
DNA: TGTGCCAGCAGCCCTAGGCCAAACACCGGGGAGCTGTTTTTT

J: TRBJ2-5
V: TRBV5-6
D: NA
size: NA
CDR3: CASSLGWRPAETQYF
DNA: TGTGCCAGCAGCTTGGGCTGGCGGCCAGCGGAGACCCAGTACTTC

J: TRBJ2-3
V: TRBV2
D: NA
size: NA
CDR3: CASSAPRGGTDTQYF
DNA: TGTGCCAGCAGTGCCCCCAGGGGCGGCACAGATACGCAGTATTTT

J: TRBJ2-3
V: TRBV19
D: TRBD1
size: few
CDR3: CASSPRQGAITDTQYF
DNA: TGTGCCAGTAGTCCCCGACAGGGGGCGATAACAGATACGCAGTATTTT

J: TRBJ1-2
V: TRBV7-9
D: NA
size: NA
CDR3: CASSPSRLNYGYTF
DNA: TGTGCCAGCAGCCCAAGCCGGCTTAACTATGGCTACACCTTC

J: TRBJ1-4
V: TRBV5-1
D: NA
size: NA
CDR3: CASSLQGPPNEKLFF
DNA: TGCGCCAGCAGCTTACAGGGCCCTCCTAATGAAAAACTGTTTTTT

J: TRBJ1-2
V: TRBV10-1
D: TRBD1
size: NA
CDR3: CASSESADRDGGYTF
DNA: TGCGCCAGCAGTGAGTCCGCTGACAGGGATGGGGGCTACACCTTC

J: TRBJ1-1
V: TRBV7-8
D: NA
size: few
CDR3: CASSLISNTEAFF
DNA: TGTGCCAGCAGCTTAATCTCTAACACTGAAGCTTTCTTT

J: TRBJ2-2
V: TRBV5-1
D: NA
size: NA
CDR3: CASSTGPSLGTGELFF
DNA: TGCGCCAGCAGCACCGGACCGTCCTTAGGGACCGGGGAGCTGTTTTTT

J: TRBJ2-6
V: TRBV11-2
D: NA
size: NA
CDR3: CASSLSSGANVLTF
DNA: TGTGCCAGCAGCTTATCGTCCGGGGCCAACGTCCTGACTTTC

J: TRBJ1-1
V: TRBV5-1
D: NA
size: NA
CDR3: CASSLYQGRDTEAFF
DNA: TGCGCCAGCAGCTTGTACCAGGGGCGAGACACTGAAGCTTTCTTT

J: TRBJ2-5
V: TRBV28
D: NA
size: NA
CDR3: CASREGGVETQYF
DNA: TGTGCCAGCAGGGAAGGAGGGGTGGAGACCCAGTACTTC

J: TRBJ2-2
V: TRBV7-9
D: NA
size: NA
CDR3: CASSLVTRENTGELFF
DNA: TGTGCCAGCAGCTTAGTTACCCGAGAGAACACCGGGGAGCTGTTTTTT

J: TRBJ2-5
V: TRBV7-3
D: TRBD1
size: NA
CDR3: CASSFNRGETQYF
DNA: TGTGCCAGCAGCTTTAACAGGGGAGAGACCCAGTACTTC

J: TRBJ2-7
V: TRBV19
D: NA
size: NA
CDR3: CASSPPRGLAGYEQYF
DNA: TGTGCCAGTAGTCCTCCCAGGGGGCTAGCGGGCTACGAGCAGTACTTC

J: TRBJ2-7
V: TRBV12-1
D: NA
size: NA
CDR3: CASSAPGAGQGVYEQYF
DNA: TGTGCCAGCAGCGCCCCGGGGGCGGGACAGGGCGTGTACGAGCAGTACTTC

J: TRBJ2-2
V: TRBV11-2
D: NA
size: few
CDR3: CASSSGSDTGELFF
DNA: TGTGCCAGCAGCAGCGGTTCCGACACCGGGGAGCTGTTTTTT

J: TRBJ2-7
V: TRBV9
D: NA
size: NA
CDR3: CASSPIGGPEWEQYF
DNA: TGTGCCAGCAGCCCCATCGGGGGCCCTGAATGGGAGCAGTACTTC

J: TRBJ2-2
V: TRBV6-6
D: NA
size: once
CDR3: CASSSGVRAGELFF
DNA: TGTGCCAGCAGTTCGGGAGTTCGCGCCGGGGAGCTGTTTTTT

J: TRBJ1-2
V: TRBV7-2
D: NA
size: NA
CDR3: CASSFGLNYGYTF
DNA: TGTGCCAGCAGCTTTGGCCTTAACTATGGCTACACCTTC

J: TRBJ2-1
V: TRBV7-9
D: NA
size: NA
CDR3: CASSLNEGRSSYNEQFF
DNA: TGTGCCAGCAGCTTGAATGAGGGGCGAAGCTCCTACAATGAGCAGTTCTTC

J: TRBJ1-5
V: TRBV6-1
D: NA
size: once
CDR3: CASSQLPEGYKHF
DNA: TGTGCCAGCAGTCAGCTCCCCGAAGGATATAAGCATTTT

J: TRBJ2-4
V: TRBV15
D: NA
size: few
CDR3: CATSRDIAGGGRGNIQYF
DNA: TGTGCCACCAGCAGAGATATCGCCGGAGGTGGACGCGGAAACATTCAGTACTTC

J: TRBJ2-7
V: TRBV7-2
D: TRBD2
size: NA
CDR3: CASSLRGGDEQYF
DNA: TGTGCCAGCAGCTTACGGGGGGGAGACGAGCAGTACTTC

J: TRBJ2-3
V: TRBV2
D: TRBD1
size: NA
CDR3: CASSGLQGLGTDTQYF
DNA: TGTGCCAGCAGTGGATTACAGGGGCTGGGGACAGATACGCAGTATTTT

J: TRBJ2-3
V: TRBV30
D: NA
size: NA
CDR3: CAWSVGWGGPTDTQYF
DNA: TGTGCCTGGAGTGTAGGTTGGGGAGGCCCCACAGATACGCAGTATTTT